A single sample gave rise to the 19 T cell receptor beta chains below, sequenced in a study of post-analysis software for immune sequencing data. Study-level results: TRBV5-6, TRBV5-1 and TRBV20-1 belonged to a set of about 5 TRBV segments that were more frequent in patients than controls.

No antigen has been identified for these receptors. Libraries were made from TCR beta cDNA, and they carried unique molecular identifiers. Using its own MiXCR run on the PCR reads, TCRdb lists one record per CDR3 protein. Of 250,000 to 300,000 distinct CDR3 sequences in the sample, roughly a third were seen once. The sample was blood. The receptor set was obtained from a girl aged 5 to 17 with multiple sclerosis.

This sequence joins TRBV18 and TRBJ1-1, with D possibly being TRBD1 (6 bases). V was cut by 3 bases and J by 1 base, with 12 bases left in between. Germline V CDR1 and CDR2: KGHSH, LQKENI. The CDR3 is 15 amino acids. The CDR3 DNA reads TGTGCCAGCTCACCTACCACAGGGACGAACACTGAAGCTTTCTTT. It encodes CASSPTTGTNTEAFF.

Many counts were recorded for this clonotype. The V call is TRBV4-1, the J call TRBJ2-3, with D possibly TRBD1 on 6 matching bases. The germline V gene encodes CDR1 MGHRA and CDR2 YSYEKL. The CDR3 totals 16 residues. The V end lost 0 bases, the J end lost 4 bases, and 14 bases lay between the germline ends. Here the CDR3 reads CASSQDETGVADTQYF. CDR3 in DNA: TGCGCCAGCAGCCAAGACGAGACAGGAGTCGCAGATACGCAGTATTTT.

The chain carries TRBV20-1 and TRBJ1-1; no clear D gene. The CDR3 contains 14 residues. CDR1 and CDR2 from the germline V gene are DFQATT and SNEGSKA (reference sequence). V was clipped by 1 base and J by 6 bases, with 15 bases between them. The CDR3 coding sequence is TGCAGTGCTAGAGTCGACACCTCCCTCTCTGAAGCTTTCTTT. Residues: CSARVDTSLSEAFF.

This clonotype was observed a few times. This chain joins TRBV3-1 and TRBJ1-1; D possibly corresponds to TRBD1 (5 bases). This CDR3 spans 13 amino acids. Trimming removed 3 bases from V and 6 bases from J, with 11 bases in between. Germline V lookup: CDR1 LGHDT, CDR2 YNNKEL (reference sequence). The CDR3 nucleotides are TGTGCCAGCAGCCATGGGGCGCGCGCTGAAGCTTTCTTT. Protein: CASSHGARAEAFF.

V is TRBV11-2 and J is TRBJ2-6, with 7 nucleotides matching TRBD1. The CDR3 has 18 amino acids. With 5 bases clipped from V and 0 bases from J, the junction kept 10 bases outside the gene matches. The germline gives CDR1 SGHAT, CDR2 FQNNGV. The CDR3 DNA sequence: TGTGCCAGCAGCCTACGGGACAGACCAAGCTCTGGGGCCAACGTCCTGACTTTC. It encodes CASSLRDRPSSGANVLTF.

This clonotype was detected once. The V and J genes are TRBV5-4 and TRBJ2-1; TRBD2 matches at 10 bases. Unmatched junction bases numbered 10, after V lost 3 bases and J lost 7 bases. Germline values: CDR1 SGHNT, CDR2 YYREEE (reference sequence). The CDR3 is 16 amino acids. This CDR3 is CASSSDLAGAGNEQFF. In DNA, the CDR3 is TGTGCCAGCAGCTCCGATCTAGCGGGGGCGGGGAATGAGCAGTTCTTC.

On this clonotype: Given a much more abundant clone one base away, this may be a read error. The chain carries TRBV28 and TRBJ1-5; D gene unclear. V gave up 7 bases and J gave up 0 bases, with 13 bases separating them. Germline V gene data show CDR1 as MDHEN and CDR2 as SYDVKM. This CDR3 spans 15 amino acids. The CDR3, as DNA: TGTGCCAGCACTACTGTGGGTTATAGCAATCAGCCCCAGCATTTT. Its translation: CASTTVGYSNQPQHF.

The chain carries TRBV5-4 and TRBJ2-7, with unresolved D. The end of the DNA is better explained by TRBJ2-5, so the J call may be wrong. Germline V CDR1 and CDR2: SGHNT, YYREEE (reference sequence). The CDR3 consists of 13 residues. The chain's CDR3 is CASSFPSSETQYF. CDR3 sequence (DNA): TGTGCCAGCAGCTTTCCGTCGTCAGAGACCCAGTACTTC.

This clonotype has ten or more counts. V and J are TRBV5-1 and TRBJ1-1, with TRBD1 matching 7 bases. Germline CDR1 and CDR2: SGHRS and YFSETQ. CDR3 length: 16 residues. With 2 bases clipped from V and 5 bases from J, the junction kept 12 bases outside the gene matches. CDR3 coding DNA: TGCGCCAGCAGCTTTCTTACCACAGGGGTCGAAACTGAAGCTTTCTTT. It translates to CASSFLTTGVETEAFF.

This clonotype was seen at least ten times. The rearrangement uses TRBV7-3 and TRBJ2-7; weak D call: TRBD2 (6 bases). Trimming cost V 7 bases and J 0 bases, with 13 bases left between them. Germline lookup yields CDR1 SGHTA and CDR2 FQGTGA. The CDR3 spans 14 residues. Here the CDR3 DNA reads TGTGCCAGCACCATAGCGGAGAGCTCCTACGAGCAGTACTTC. Protein sequence: CASTIAESSYEQYF.

This chain links TRBV7-8 with TRBJ2-7; D might be TRBD1 (6 bases). The CDR3 consists of 14 residues. Trimming removed 2 bases from V and 2 bases from J, with 10 bases in between. CDR1 is SGHVS, CDR2 FQNEAQ, per germline. The CDR3: CASSLTTGTYEQYF. CDR3 DNA sequence: TGTGCCAGCAGCTTAACGACAGGTACCTACGAGCAGTACTTC.

Details on this clonotype: This clone may be a read error of a much larger clone one base away. The chain links TRBV6-6 to TRBJ2-1; D uncertain. In germline, CDR1 is MNHNY, CDR2 SVGAGI (reference sequence). The CDR3 sequence is 13 residues long. The CDR3 DNA follows: TGTACCAGCAGCCCCCGCATCGACAATGAGCAGTTCTTC. Protein: CTSSPRIDNEQFF.

In this sample, this clonotype turned up many times. The chain has TRBV5-1 and TRBJ1-1, with 10 bases identical to TRBD1. With V trimmed by 1 base and J by 0 bases, 6 bases remained unmatched. CDR1 is SGHRS, CDR2 YFSETQ, per germline. This CDR3 has 17 residues. CDR3 nucleotides: TGCGCCAGCAGCTTGACGGGACAGGGGCGACTGAACACTGAAGCTTTCTTT. It translates to CASSLTGQGRLNTEAFF.

The chain joins TRBV7-2 to TRBJ2-1; perhaps TRBD2 as D (5 bases). The germline V and J ends were trimmed by 2 bases and 10 bases, with 12 bases remaining between them. The CDR3 has 13 residues. Germline loops: CDR1 SGHTA, CDR2 FQGNSA. The CDR3 nucleotides read TGTGCCAGCAGCTTACCAGATCGGGGAGAGCAGTTCTTC. Encoded protein: CASSLPDRGEQFF.

The chain carries TRBV18 and TRBJ2-1; 9 bases are a match to TRBD2. This CDR3 has 17 amino acids. Germline trimming cut 4 bases from V and 6 bases from J; bases unmatched to any gene: 13. Germline V gene data show CDR1 as KGHSH and CDR2 as LQKENI. CDR3 amino acids: CASSLGPWTSECNEQFF. CDR3 in DNA: TGTGCCAGCTCACTAGGTCCGTGGACTAGCGAGTGCAATGAGCAGTTCTTC. The whole variable domain, remainder taken from reference TRBV18 and TRBJ2-1, is NAGVMQNPRHLVRRRGQEARLRCSPMKGHSHVYWYRQLPEEGLKFMVYLQKENIIDESGMPKERFSAEFPKEGPSILRIQQVVRGDSAAYFCASSLGPWTSECNEQFFGPGTRLTVL.

This clonotype was seen just once. A much larger clonotype is one base distant, so this may be a read error. The chain is built from TRBV11-2 and TRBJ1-4; 9 positions match TRBD1. The germline V gene encodes CDR1 SGHAT and CDR2 FQNNGV. The CDR3 runs to 15 residues. Losses at the gene ends were 7 bases for V and 2 bases for J; bases not matched to a gene: 5. The CDR3 DNA is TGTGCCAGCACCGTCGGACAGGGGACTAATGAAAAACTGTTTTTT. Its translation: CASTVGQGTNEKLFF.

In its sample, this clonotype was seen once. This rearrangement joins TRBV12-3 or TRBV12-4 to TRBJ2-5; 7 positions agree with TRBD2. Germline trimming cut 1 base from V and 5 bases from J; bases unmatched to any gene: 10. This CDR3 has 16 residues. The CDR3 loop reads CASSLEAGERDETQYF. The CDR3 DNA is TGTGCCAGCAGTTTAGAGGCGGGAGAGAGGGATGAGACCCAGTACTTC.

Concerning this clonotype itself: A much larger clone lies one base from this, so it may be a read error. The chain employs TRBV20-1 and TRBJ1-2, with D possibly matching TRBD1 (5 bases). Germline V gene lookup returns CDR1 DFQATT and CDR2 SNEGSKA (reference sequence). The CDR3 totals 13 residues. The germline V and J ends were trimmed by 6 bases and 0 bases, with 11 bases remaining between them. In DNA, the CDR3 is TGCAGTGCCGGAGGGGCTCCTAACTATGGCTACACCTTC. It yields the protein CSAGGAPNYGYTF.

This clonotype has a handful of counts. A junction boundary mismatches the germline segment, possibly from a read error. V and J are TRBV5-1 and TRBJ2-5; 15 bases match TRBD2. The CDR3 runs to 17 residues. Germline V gene sequence: CDR1 SGHRS, CDR2 YFSETQ. In nucleotides, the CDR3 is TGCACCAGCAGCCCGGGACTAGCGGGGGGTTATTCGGAGACCCAGTACTTC. Translating it yields CTSSPGLAGGYSETQYF.